The 23 T cell receptor beta chains given below trace back to one sample, sequenced in a study of T cell changes during pregnancy in multiple sclerosis. Assay used: immunoSEQ multiplex PCR; TCRdb lists only in-frame clones, some missing. The table has fewer than 12,000 clones, around 89% seen once; the top ten hold 4.5% to 6%. The material sequenced was CD8+ T cells from peripheral blood mononuclear cells, taken in the first trimester of pregnancy. These receptors originate from a female donor in good health, enrolled as a control in a pregnancy study.

The V call is TRBV4-1, the J call TRBJ2-3, with 9 bases fitting TRBD2. The trim removed 1 base at V and 5 bases at J, leaving 16 bases unmatched. Germline CDR1 MGHRA, CDR2 YSYEKL. The CDR3 length is 19 residues. The CDR3 loop reads CASSQVSIQLAGTRDTQYF. The CDR3 DNA follows: TGCGCCAGCAGCCAAGTTTCTATCCAGCTAGCGGGGACGAGAGATACGCAGTATTTT.

V usage is TRBV14 and J usage is TRBJ2-2; TRBD1 matches 7 bases. The CDR3 has 14 amino acids. Germline CDR1 reads SGHDN; CDR2 reads FVKESK. With V trimmed by 6 bases and J by 4 bases, 5 bases remained unmatched. The CDR3 spells CASRQTGSTGELFF. CDR3 DNA sequence: TGTGCCAGCAGACAGACAGGGAGCACCGGGGAGCTGTTTTTT.

This chain uses TRBV11-3 with TRBJ1-6, with D perhaps TRBD1 (5 bases). The germline V gene encodes CDR1 SGHNT and CDR2 YENEEA. The CDR3 extends over 14 amino acids. Trimming left V 5 bases short and J 9 bases short, with 14 bases between. The CDR3 nucleotides read TGTGCCAGCAGCCCCCGTCGGGGGAGTTCACCCCTCCACTTT. Its translation is CASSPRRGSSPLHF.

The chain is built from TRBV18 and TRBJ1-2, with TRBD1 identical over 7 bases. The CDR3 is 16 residues long. Germline CDR1 and CDR2: KGHSH and LQKENI. With 2 bases clipped from V and 4 bases from J, the junction kept 10 bases outside the gene matches. The DNA of the CDR3 is TGTGCCAGCTCACCATTCGAACAGGGGTTAACCTATGGCTACACCTTC. Protein: CASSPFEQGLTYGYTF.

This chain joins TRBV9 and TRBJ2-7; D unclear. The V gene lost 4 bases and the J gene lost 3 bases, with 11 bases spanning the gap. CDR3 length: 13 amino acids. CDR1 and CDR2 (germline): SGDLS, YYNGEE. The CDR3, as DNA: TGTGCCAGCAGCCAAACGGCAGGCTACGAGCAGTACTTC. Translated: CASSQTAGYEQYF.

This rearrangement joins TRBV2 to TRBJ1-4; the D gene is possibly TRBD1 (6 bases). The CDR3 totals 17 residues. Germline CDR1 reads SNHLY; CDR2 reads FYNNEI. Trimming removed 2 bases at V and 8 bases at J, with 21 bases between. The CDR3 reads CASSEPRTVLSREKLFF. Here the CDR3 DNA reads TGTGCCAGCAGTGAACCAAGGACAGTCCTATCTCGGGAAAAACTGTTTTTT.

V usage is TRBV19 and J usage is TRBJ1-1; D is ambiguous. The germline CDR1 and CDR2 sequences are LNHDA and SQIVND (reference sequence). V lost 5 bases and J lost 5, with 12 bases in between. This CDR3 comprises 13 residues. CDR3 sequence (DNA): TGTGCCAGTAGTCTTTCGACTTGGACTGAAGCTTTCTTT. Protein sequence: CASSLSTWTEAFF.

The rearrangement joins TRBV4-3 to TRBJ2-7; 7 positions agree with TRBD2. V shed 2 bases and J 4 bases; nucleotides not matched to a gene: 2. Germline V gene data show CDR1 as LGHNA and CDR2 as YSLEER. The CDR3 contains 13 residues. CDR3 coding DNA: TGCGCCAGCAGCCAATATAGCGGGTACGAGCAGTACTTC. It specifies CASSQYSGYEQYF.

The chain joins TRBV4-3 to TRBJ2-6; D gene ambiguous. From germline, CDR1 is LGHNA and CDR2 YSLEER. With 4 bases removed from V and 0 bases from J, the gap between germline ends came to 10 bases. This CDR3 spans 16 amino acids. DNA of the CDR3: TGCGCCAGCAGCCCCTCGAGAACCTCTGGGGCCAACGTCCTGACTTTC. It is translated as CASSPSRTSGANVLTF.

The chain combines TRBV29-1 with TRBJ1-5; 12 nucleotides line up with TRBD1. Germline V gene data show CDR1 as SQVTM and CDR2 as ANQGSEA. The J segment lost 1 base and the V segment lost 4 bases, leaving 11 bases of the junction unmatched. The CDR3 consists of 18 residues. The CDR3 bases are TGCAGCGTTGCCCACCGGGACAGGGGGCCCCCCAGCAATCAGCCCCAGCATTTT. Its translation: CSVAHRDRGPPSNQPQHF.

The chain has TRBV9 and TRBJ2-3; the match to TRBD2 covers 10 bases. This CDR3 is 17 amino acids long. CDR1 and CDR2 (germline): SGDLS, YYNGEE. Germline trimming cut 4 bases from V and 0 bases from J; bases unmatched to any gene: 8. CDR3 residues: CASSYQRGGPSTDTQYF. The CDR3 coding sequence is TGTGCCAGCAGCTACCAGCGGGGGGGCCCTAGCACAGATACGCAGTATTTT.

The chain joins TRBV4-2 to TRBJ2-5; 9 bases are a match to TRBD2. V shed 0 bases, J shed 1 base, and the junction held 3 bases outside the gene matches. The CDR3 extends over 16 amino acids. The germline CDR1 and CDR2 sequences are LGHNA and YNFKEQ. This chain's CDR3 is CASSQDGRGGQETQYF. The CDR3, as DNA: TGTGCCAGCAGCCAAGACGGGCGGGGGGGCCAAGAGACCCAGTACTTC.

The genes are TRBV4-3 and TRBJ2-1; D possibly corresponds to TRBD1 (5 bases). Germline V gene sequence: CDR1 LGHNA, CDR2 YSLEER. There are 15 residues in the CDR3. Trimming shortened V by 2 bases and J by 4 bases, and 12 bases separated the two germline ends. The CDR3 DNA reads TGCGCCAGCAGCCAAAGCTACGACAGATACAATGAGCAGTTCTTC. This translates into CASSQSYDRYNEQFF.

The chain links TRBV5-6 to TRBJ2-7; tentatively, D is TRBD2 (5 bases). Germline loops: CDR1 SGHDT, CDR2 YYEEEE. The CDR3 loop spans 13 amino acids. V lost 0 bases and J 6 bases, leaving 10 bases between the germline ends. CDR3 in amino acids: CASSLVASSEQYF. The CDR3 bases are TGTGCCAGCAGCTTGGTGGCTAGCAGCGAGCAGTACTTC.

The rearrangement joins TRBV4-3 to TRBJ2-1; 9 nucleotides align to TRBD2. The CDR3 loop spans 13 amino acids. Germline CDR1 LGHNA, CDR2 YSLEER. With V trimmed by 0 bases and J by 16 bases, 7 bases remained unmatched. DNA for the CDR3: TGCGCCAGCAGCCAAGAGCCGGGACTAGCCTACTTCTTC. Protein sequence: CASSQEPGLAYFF.

The CDR3 DNA is TGTGCCAGCAGTCTGGGACAGGGGGCGACTGAAGCTTTCTTT. Amino acids: CASSLGQGATEAFF. The J gene is TRBJ1-1, the V gene TRBV25-1; TRBD1 agrees at 12 bases. V lost 5 bases, J lost 5 bases, and 3 bases stayed unmatched. The CDR3 covers 14 residues. Germline CDR1 is MGHDK and CDR2 is SYGVNS.

This clone came up a few times. J is TRBJ2-6 and V is TRBV4-3, with 7 bases fitting TRBD1. CDR1 LGHNA and CDR2 YSLEER come from the germline V gene. The CDR3 is made up of 16 amino acids. V gave up 0 bases and J gave up 2 bases; unmatched junction bases: 1. CDR3 DNA: TGCGCCAGCAGCCAAGATCAGGGGGCTGGGGCCAACGTCCTGACTTTC. As protein: CASSQDQGAGANVLTF.

The J gene is TRBJ2-3, the V gene TRBV6-4; 7 bases fit TRBD1. CDR3 length: 16 residues. Trimming cost V 6 bases and J 0 bases; bases outside gene matches: 9. Germline values: CDR1 MRHNA, CDR2 SNTAGT. CDR3 residues: CASSETGALSTDTQYF. CDR3 coding DNA: TGTGCCAGCAGCGAAACAGGGGCCCTTAGCACAGATACGCAGTATTTT.

The genes are TRBV7-9 and TRBJ1-2; TRBD1 matches at 7 bases. The junction had 10 bases not matched to a gene; V was cut back by 8 bases and J by 4 bases. In germline, CDR1 is SEHNR, CDR2 FQNEAQ (reference sequence). The CDR3 has 14 residues. As DNA, the CDR3 is TGTGCCAGCGGCTACACGGGACAGATCTATGGCTACACCTTC. Translating gives CASGYTGQIYGYTF.

CDR3 protein: CASSFVTGDEQFF. DNA of the CDR3: TGTGCCAGCAGCTTCGTGACAGGGGATGAGCAGTTCTTC. This chain joins TRBV7-9 and TRBJ2-1, with TRBD1 matching over 8 bases. The J segment lost 8 bases and the V segment lost 3 bases, leaving 3 bases of the junction unmatched. Germline V gene lookup returns CDR1 SEHNR and CDR2 FQNEAQ (reference sequence). The CDR3 loop spans 13 amino acids.

The J gene is TRBJ2-7, the V gene TRBV6-1; D may be TRBD1 (5 bases). Trimming left V 1 base short and J 0 bases short, with 10 bases between. The CDR3 covers 15 residues. CDR1 is MNHNS and CDR2 is SASEGT in the germline V gene. CDR3 nucleotide sequence: TGTGCCAGCAGTGAAGGGACGGACAACTCCTACGAGCAGTACTTC. It yields the protein CASSEGTDNSYEQYF.

The chain combines TRBV7-9 with TRBJ2-7; 8 positions match TRBD1. V gave up 5 bases and J gave up 2 bases; unmatched junction bases: 11. This CDR3 comprises 16 residues. CDR1 is SEHNR, CDR2 FQNEAQ, per germline (reference sequence). The CDR3 sequence is CASSGPGTGRPYEQYF. In DNA, the CDR3 is TGTGCCAGCAGCGGGCCCGGGACAGGTCGGCCCTACGAGCAGTACTTC. Drawing the rest from reference TRBV7-9 and TRBJ2-7, the complete variable domain is DTGVSQNPRHKITKRGQNVTFRCDPISEHNRLYWYRQTLGQGPEFLTYFQNEAQLEKSRLLSDRFSAERPKGSFSTLEIQRTEQGDSAMYLCASSGPGTGRPYEQYFGPGTRLTVT.

V and J are TRBV27 and TRBJ2-2, with a tentative D call TRBD1 (6 bases). CDR3 length: 14 residues. V lost 3 bases to trimming and J lost 8 bases, with 13 bases between them. Germline V CDR1 and CDR2: MNHEY, SMNVEV (reference sequence). The DNA of the CDR3 is TGTGCCAGCAGTTTGACAGGCCCCGGAGGGGAGCTGTTTTTT. It codes for CASSLTGPGGELFF.